This TCR beta chain was identified in a study of T cell repertoires in cytomegalovirus infection. Overall study: Through public TCR beta signatures, both CMV infection and matching HLA type were indicated.

TCRdb re-called the reads with MiXCR, one entry per CDR3 protein. The data hold about 920,000 distinct CDR3 sequences, with 30% to 40% observed a single time. The sample holds many counts of this clonotype. No antigen is known for it. Study conclusions and caveats: The study found HLA-C-restricted CMV-specific TCR beta clonotypes dominating the ex vivo response. Identification of carriers of CMV plus the relevant HLA was achieved through cumulative public TCR beta family frequency.

The CDR3 is 16 amino acids. Between the trimmed V and J ends, which lost 7 bases and 6 bases, there was a span of 22 bases. Germline V gene lookup returns CDR1 SGHVS and CDR2 FQNEAQ. Specimen: cultured CD8+ T cells from PBMCs, collected from culture after CMV antigen stimulation. This sequence originates from a human donor in good health (CMV status not recorded). Some clones in this sample may be carry-over from other donors' samples. V is TRBV7-8 and J is TRBJ2-1; possible D gene TRBD2, 5 bases. The CDR3 DNA reads as TGTGCCAGCAACCCCCTGGCGGGTTACACGGGCAATGAGCAGTTCTTC. Its translation is CASNPLAGYTGNEQFF.